One sample yielded the 13 T cell receptor beta chains listed below, sequenced in a study of neoadjuvant anti-PD-1 for oral cavity cancer. The data were produced by immunoSEQ multiplex PCR, yet TCRdb's version contains in-frame clones alone and is incomplete. Counted here are 72,000 or so clones, approximately 82% occurring once; the ten biggest clones make up about 3.4%. The sample here was PBMCs, taken before nivolumab (anti-PD-1) treatment. These TCRs come from a person between 40 and 85 years old with oral cavity squamous cell carcinoma.

The CDR3 coding sequence is TGTGCCAGCGGGCCTGGGACTCCTCCGAAGACCCAGTACTTC. It specifies CASGPGTPPKTQYF. The genes are TRBV7-9 and TRBJ2-5, with a possible D match to TRBD2 (6 bases). Between the trimmed V and J ends, which lost 8 bases and 6 bases, there was a span of 19 bases. The CDR3 sequence is 14 residues long. Germline V lookup: CDR1 SEHNR, CDR2 FQNEAQ (reference sequence).

The chain joins TRBV7-9 to TRBJ1-3; D call uncertain. Germline CDR1 SEHNR, CDR2 FQNEAQ (reference sequence). The CDR3 has 16 residues. V gave up 8 bases and J gave up 2 bases, with 19 bases separating them. The CDR3 protein is CASRGIGLLTGNTIYF. CDR3 sequence (DNA): TGTGCCAGCCGCGGCATCGGTTTACTAACTGGAAACACCATATATTTT.

V and J are TRBV5-1 and TRBJ2-7; D is perhaps TRBD2 (5 bases). V lost 1 base to trimming and J lost 0 bases, with 5 bases between them. CDR3 length: 13 residues. Germline assignment: CDR1 SGHRS and CDR2 YFSETQ. CDR3 bases: TGCGCCAGCAGCTTGCGGGACTCCTACGAGCAGTACTTC. Translation gives CASSLRDSYEQYF.

The chain employs TRBV11-3 and TRBJ2-1, with 11 bases aligning to TRBD2. Germline V lookup: CDR1 SGHNT, CDR2 YENEEA. V was pared by 3 bases and J by 7 bases, with 5 bases of the junction left unmatched. The CDR3 contains 15 residues. The CDR3 loop is CASSFSGRAGNEQFF. The CDR3 bases are TGTGCCAGCAGCTTTAGCGGGAGGGCCGGGAATGAGCAGTTCTTC.

The rearrangement uses TRBV4-1 and TRBJ1-4; D call uncertain. The ends were cut back, 2 bases at V and 5 bases at J, with 9 bases in the middle. Germline V gene data show CDR1 as MGHRA and CDR2 as YSYEKL. The CDR3 loop spans 14 amino acids. The DNA for the CDR3 is TGCGCCAGCAGCCAATTCCAAAGAAATGAAAAACTGTTTTTT. As protein: CASSQFQRNEKLFF.

The sample holds one count of this clone. The rearrangement uses TRBV19 and TRBJ2-5; 9 bases line up with TRBD1. The CDR3 consists of 16 residues. Germline V gene lookup returns CDR1 LNHDA and CDR2 SQIVND (reference sequence). Trimming removed 6 bases from V and 3 bases from J; junction bases left unmatched: 11. The CDR3 region is CASRGGVQGAEETQYF. For the CDR3, the DNA is TGTGCCAGTAGGGGAGGGGTACAGGGGGCTGAAGAGACCCAGTACTTC.

The rearrangement links TRBV6-5 to TRBJ1-4; unclear D gene. The CDR3 runs 15 residues. V lost 6 bases, J lost 0 bases, and 11 bases lay in between. From germline, CDR1 is MNHEY and CDR2 SVGAGI. The CDR3 reads CASRPPGATNEKLFF. The DNA for the CDR3 is TGTGCCAGCAGACCACCTGGTGCAACTAATGAAAAACTGTTTTTT.

The chain recombines TRBV15 with TRBJ1-3, with TRBD1 identical over 8 bases. Germline V gene sequence: CDR1 LNHNV, CDR2 YYDKDF (reference sequence). The V gene end was trimmed by 5 bases and the J gene end by 4 bases; junction bases not matched to a gene: 7. The length of the CDR3 is 15 residues. Here the CDR3 reads CATSGDWTGGNTIYF. The CDR3 DNA follows: TGTGCCACCAGCGGGGATTGGACAGGGGGAAACACCATATATTTT.

The chain combines TRBV28 with TRBJ1-4; possible D gene TRBD1, 6 bases. The CDR3 is made up of 15 amino acids. V was cut by 6 bases and J by 2 bases, with 13 bases left in between. CDR1 is MDHEN, CDR2 SYDVKM, per germline. The CDR3 DNA follows: TGTGCCAGCAGCATAGGGACACCTACTAATGAAAAACTGTTTTTT. Translated, it gives CASSIGTPTNEKLFF. The full variable domain, its missing parts supplied by reference TRBV28 and TRBJ1-4, is DVKVTQSSRYLVKRTGEKVFLECVQDMDHENMFWYRQDPGLGLRLIYFSYDVKMKEKGDIPEGYSVSREKKERFSLILESASTNQTSMYLCASSIGTPTNEKLFFGSGTQLSVL.

This rearrangement joins TRBV29-1 to TRBJ2-5; the match to TRBD2 covers 10 bases. The junction had 8 bases not matched to a gene; V was cut back by 6 bases and J by 4 bases. Germline V lookup: CDR1 SQVTM, CDR2 ANQGSEA. This CDR3 spans 14 amino acids. The CDR3 coding sequence is TGCAGCGTCAAAGGGACTAGCGCCGCAGAGACCCAGTACTTC. It encodes CSVKGTSAAETQYF.

This clone was observed a single time. The rearrangement uses TRBV9 and TRBJ2-3; TRBD2 agrees at 8 bases. The CDR3 is 15 residues long. Trimming removed 4 bases from V and 6 bases from J; junction bases left unmatched: 10. Germline CDR1 reads SGDLS; CDR2 reads YYNGEE. CDR3 sequence reads: CASSRGSGRADTQYF. DNA for the CDR3: TGTGCCAGCAGCAGAGGGAGCGGGAGAGCGGATACGCAGTATTTT.

The rearrangement joins TRBV7-3 to TRBJ2-7; tentatively, D is TRBD2 (5 bases). The CDR3 extends over 15 amino acids. Germline V CDR1 and CDR2: SGHTA, FQGTGA. V lost 1 base to trimming and J lost 3 bases, with 13 bases between them. CDR3 sequence: CASSLKGSSYYEQYF. In DNA form, the CDR3 reads TGTGCCAGCAGCTTAAAAGGGAGTAGCTACTACGAGCAGTACTTC.

The rearrangement uses TRBV19 and TRBJ1-2, with a possible D match to TRBD1 (5 bases). Germline CDR1 LNHDA, CDR2 SQIVND (reference sequence). The CDR3 consists of 14 residues. Trimming removed 1 base at V and 4 bases at J, with 10 bases between. This chain's CDR3 is CASSIGGQGYGYTF. The CDR3 region has the DNA TGTGCCAGTAGTATAGGCGGCCAGGGCTATGGCTACACCTTC.